The present T cell receptor beta chain was sequenced within a study of cytomegalovirus exposure and HLA in healthy donors. Across the whole study: Earlier sequencing of 150 million to 200 million T cells yielded approximately 120 million unique TCR beta sequences.

Vbeta (60) and Jbeta (13) primers were used in the PCR. Sequencing used immunoSEQ multiplex PCR; TCRdb keeps in-frame clones, though not all of them. Of about 130,000 clones detected, more than 65% appear once; the ten largest clones hold 3% to 4%. The germline V gene encodes CDR1 MNHGY and CDR2 SAAAGT. Trimming cost V 9 bases and J 4 bases; bases outside gene matches: 6. The CDR3 covers 13 residues. The sample taken for sequencing was PBMCs. This chain joins TRBV6-8 and TRBJ1-3; 7 bases line up with TRBD1. The receptor comes from a man between 18 and 35 years old in good health and CMV-seropositive. In nucleotides, the CDR3 is TGTGCCAGTACAGGGGTTGGGGGAAACACCATATATTTT. It specifies CASTGVGGNTIYF.